This T cell receptor (delta chain) was recovered during a study of gamma-delta T cells after stem cell transplantation. TCRdb called clones from the RT-PCR reads again using CATT. The sample yields thousands of delta-chain clones, around 4.3% seen once. Material for sequencing was gamma-delta T cells. The TCR comes from a human donor. It is not recorded whose cells these are; they may come from a transplant donor.

This CDR3 reads CACDIVLGDRSSYTDKLIF. The CDR3 nucleotides read TGTGCCTGTGACATCGTACTGGGGGATAGGTCCTCGTACACCGATAAACTCATCTTT. V gene TRDV2 combines with J gene TRDJ1; 11 bases align to TRDD3. J lost 0 bases, V lost 2 bases, and 13 bases had no gene match. Germline values: CDR1 GEAIGNYY, CDR2 EKD. The CDR3 is 19 residues long.